This T cell receptor beta chain was sequenced in a study of shared clonotypes between healthy human individuals. Overall study: There were three CD4 naive, three CD4 memory, two CD8 naive and one CD8 memory plates per donor. Overall study findings and caveats: Sampling was confined to blood; repertoires within tissues likely differ.

Regarding this clone: Its antigen is unidentified.

The CDR3 has 14 amino acids. CDR1 is SGHNT, CDR2 YYREEE, per germline (reference sequence). The V gene lost 4 bases and the J gene lost 7 bases, with 14 bases spanning the gap. Sequencing used immunoSEQ multiplex PCR; TCRdb keeps in-frame clones, though not all of them. This sample has more than 2 million clones, with 85% to 95% found just once. V usage is TRBV5-4 and J usage is TRBJ1-4; D is unresolved. The sequence came from a young man in good health. The sequenced sample was naive CD4+ T cells sorted from blood. Subset given: CD45RA+ positively selected. The CDR3 loop is CASSQVGVGEKLFF. CDR3 coding DNA: TGTGCCAGCAGCCAGGTCGGGGTCGGTGAAAAACTGTTTTTT.